One and the same sample provided the 29 T cell receptor beta chains below, sequenced in a study of low-dose radiotherapy and immunotherapy resistance in tumors. Time point reported: before trial treatment. Primers targeting TRAV and TRBV primed first-strand cDNA, covering alpha and beta chains. For amplifying TCRs, the PCR ran for about 22 cycles with Phusion, which was used together with a constant-region primer and the adapter on the V primers. One entry per CDR3 protein, called by TCRdb with MiXCR from the reads. Of 75,000 to 95,000 distinct CDR3 sequences in the sample, under 20% were seen once. Sequenced material: PBMCs, taken before treatment. The receptors derive from a male donor with prostate cancer.

The chain combines TRBV2 with TRBJ2-3; 11 bases match TRBD2. V shed 6 bases and J 1 base; nucleotides not matched to a gene: 3. Germline CDR1 and CDR2: SNHLY and FYNNEI. This CDR3 spans 15 amino acids. The CDR3 sequence: CASREGLAGTDTQYF. The CDR3 region has the DNA TGTGCCAGCAGGGAGGGACTAGCGGGCACAGATACGCAGTATTTT.

At least ten counts were recorded for this clonotype. The chain recombines TRBV5-1 with TRBJ2-1; TRBD2 matches 11 bases. Looked up from germline, CDR1 is SGHRS and CDR2 is YFSETQ. V trimming: 0 bases; J trimming: 3 bases; junction bases outside the gene matches: 2. CDR3 length equals 16 residues. This chain's CDR3 is CASSLDSGGGYNEQFF. The CDR3 region has the DNA TGCGCCAGCAGCTTGGATAGCGGGGGGGGCTACAATGAGCAGTTCTTC.

Ten or more counts support this clonotype. This chain connects TRBV28 to TRBJ1-2, with TRBD1 identical over 9 bases. CDR1 and CDR2 (germline): MDHEN, SYDVKM. The length of the CDR3 is 19 residues. The ends lost 6 bases at V and 6 bases at J; junction bases unmatched: 23. The CDR3 DNA is TGTGCCAGCAGCCCTTACCTCTACGGGCCGACAGGGGGACAGAATGGCTACACCTTC. Amino acids: CASSPYLYGPTGGQNGYTF.

This clonotype was counted ten times or more. The rearrangement joins TRBV7-6 to TRBJ2-5, with D unresolved. Germline loops: CDR1 SGHVS, CDR2 FNYEAQ. V lost 3 bases, J lost 2 bases, and 7 bases lay in between. The CDR3 consists of 13 residues. CDR3 amino acids: CASSFDRQETQYF. CDR3 nucleotide sequence: TGTGCCAGCAGCTTTGATAGACAAGAGACCCAGTACTTC.

This clonotype was counted at least ten times. The chain joins TRBV9 to TRBJ2-1, with 11 bases that match TRBD2. The V segment lost 0 bases and the J segment 7 bases; nucleotides outside the gene matches: 6. The CDR3 runs 16 residues. Per germline, CDR1 SGDLS and CDR2 YYNGEE. For the CDR3, the DNA is TGTGCCAGCAGCGTAGATGTAGCGGGGGGGCGAAATGAGCAGTTCTTC. Protein sequence: CASSVDVAGGRNEQFF.

This clonotype was seen ten or more times. The chain has TRBV28 and TRBJ1-5; 10 bases align to TRBD1. The trim removed 2 bases at V and 2 bases at J, leaving 9 bases unmatched. The CDR3 spans 18 residues. The germline V gene has CDR1 MDHEN and CDR2 SYDVKM. In DNA, the CDR3 is TGTGCCAGCAGTTTAGAGACAGGGGGCGCGTCCGGCAATCAGCCCCAGCATTTT. Translated: CASSLETGGASGNQPQHF.

In regard to this clonotype: This may arise from a read error, as a much more abundant clone is one base away. The CDR3 reads CATGQLNSYEQYF. The CDR3 DNA reads as TGTGCCACCGGACAGCTCAACTCCTACGAGCAGTACTTC. The genes are TRBV27 and TRBJ2-7; a weak D match, TRBD1 (6 bases). The CDR3 covers 13 residues. Germline V gene sequence: CDR1 MNHEY, CDR2 SMNVEV (reference sequence). Trimming removed 10 bases at V and 0 bases at J, with 13 bases between.

This clonotype was observed many times. This chain links TRBV6-1 with TRBJ2-7; the D is unclear. The ends were cut back, 6 bases at V and 0 bases at J, with 21 bases in the middle. Germline V gene sequence: CDR1 MNHNS, CDR2 SASEGT. This CDR3 region has 17 residues. CDR3 in DNA: TGTGCCAGCAGCGGCAACCCGGTCGGCGCGGACTCCTACGAGCAGTACTTC. Translating it yields CASSGNPVGADSYEQYF.

This clonotype was observed once. The chain uses TRBV6-6 and TRBJ2-4; 8 bases match TRBD1. CDR3 length equals 15 residues. Germline V gene data show CDR1 as MNHNY and CDR2 as SVGAGI (reference sequence). Trimming cost V 2 bases and J 5 bases; bases outside gene matches: 5. The CDR3, as DNA: TGTGCCAGCAGTTACGGGGCAGGGGGCGAAAACATTCAGTACTTC. It encodes CASSYGAGGENIQYF.

This clonotype came up many times. The chain carries TRBV11-3 and TRBJ1-4; D not resolved. CDR1 is SGHNT and CDR2 is YENEEA in the germline V gene. This CDR3 spans 10 amino acids. Trimming took 7 bases from V and 5 from J, leaving 2 bases between them. This CDR3 is CASINEKLFF. As DNA, the CDR3 is TGTGCCAGCATCAATGAAAAACTGTTTTTT. Looking up the rest from reference TRBV11-3 and TRBJ1-4 gives the full variable domain: EAGVVQSPRYKIIEKKQPVAFWCNPISGHNTLYWYLQNLGQGPELLIRYENEEAVDDSQLPKDRFSAERLKGVDSTLKIQPAELGDSAVYLCASINEKLFFGSGTQLSVL.

This clonotype was recorded many times. V and J are TRBV29-1 and TRBJ1-3; 9 nucleotides agree with TRBD1. The germline V gene has CDR1 SQVTM and CDR2 ANQGSEA. This CDR3 is built from 11 residues. With 7 bases clipped from V and 10 bases from J, the junction kept 5 bases outside the gene matches. The CDR3 region is CSAGQGGTIYF. CDR3 DNA: TGCAGCGCGGGACAGGGTGGGACCATATATTTT.

This clonotype was detected ten times or more. The V gene is TRBV20-1, the J gene TRBJ1-2; 10 bases align to TRBD1. This CDR3 is 13 amino acids long. Germline V CDR1 and CDR2: DFQATT, SNEGSKA (reference sequence). Unmatched junction bases numbered 6, after V lost 3 bases and J lost 8 bases. CDR3 coding DNA: TGCAGTGCTAGCCCCTGGACAGGGGGAGGCTACACCTTC. Its translation is CSASPWTGGGYTF.

This clonotype was seen ten or more times. The chain is built from TRBV6-2 or TRBV6-3 and TRBJ2-5; D ambiguous. The V and J ends lost 5 bases and 4 bases respectively, with 14 bases between them. CDR3 size: 14 residues. Germline loops: CDR1 MNHEY, CDR2 SVGEGT. The CDR3 region is CASSASLRAETQYF. The CDR3 coding sequence is TGTGCCAGCAGTGCTTCTTTAAGGGCAGAGACCCAGTACTTC.

This clonotype showed up many times. The chain has TRBV6-2 or TRBV6-3 and TRBJ1-1; D perhaps matches TRBD1 (6 bases). The germline CDR1 and CDR2 sequences are MNHEY and SVGEGT. V lost 6 bases, J lost 6 bases, and 14 bases lay in between. The length of the CDR3 is 13 residues. The CDR3 nucleotides read TGTGCCAGCAGAATGGGGGCGCCGCCTGAAGCTTTCTTT. This codes for CASRMGAPPEAFF.

This clonotype was detected ten times or more. The gene calls are TRBV20-1 and TRBJ2-1; a weak D match, TRBD2 (6 bases). The CDR3 sequence is 14 residues long. The V gene's germline CDR1 is DFQATT and CDR2 SNEGSKA (reference sequence). Trimming shortened V by 6 bases and J by 2 bases, and 14 bases separated the two germline ends. The CDR3 DNA reads as TGCAGTGCCTCTGGCCAGCGGGCCTACAATGAGCAGTTCTTC. This encodes CSASGQRAYNEQFF.

The sample holds many counts of this clonotype. This sequence joins TRBV12-3 or TRBV12-4 and TRBJ1-3, with 9 bases matching TRBD1. V shed 4 bases and J 5 bases; nucleotides not matched to a gene: 6. The CDR3 has 15 residues. DNA for the CDR3: TGTGCCAGCAGTTGGGGGACAGGGTCCAGAAACACCATATATTTT. This sequence encodes CASSWGTGSRNTIYF.

This clonotype has only a few counts. The rearrangement links TRBV6-5 to TRBJ2-1; 8 bases align to TRBD1. The CDR3 loop spans 18 amino acids. V lost 2 bases to trimming and J lost 0 bases; unmatched junction nucleotides: 9. The germline V gene has CDR1 MNHEY and CDR2 SVGAGI. The CDR3 region is CASSYRYRTGSSYNEQFF. DNA for the CDR3: TGTGCCAGCAGTTACCGCTACCGGACAGGGAGCTCCTACAATGAGCAGTTCTTC.

Of note for this clonotype: A much larger clone lies a single base off, so this may be a read error. V and J are TRBV7-9 and TRBJ2-3, with 7 bases fitting TRBD1. Germline CDR1 SEHNR, CDR2 FQNEAQ (reference sequence). The CDR3 is 16 residues long. The CDR3 loop reads CDSSAETGIGTDTQYF. CDR3 nucleotides: TGTGACAGCAGCGCCGAGACAGGGATTGGCACAGATACGCAGTATTTT.

The chain links TRBV6-2 or TRBV6-3 to TRBJ1-1; D ambiguous. Germline CDR1 is MNHEY and CDR2 is SVGEGT. The CDR3 has 14 amino acids. Trimming shortened V by 2 bases and J by 1 base, and 8 bases separated the two germline ends. The chain's CDR3 is CASSYARTNTEAFF. The CDR3 region has the DNA TGTGCCAGCAGTTACGCAAGGACGAACACTGAAGCTTTCTTT.

In this sample, this clonotype turned up many times. The rearrangement joins TRBV29-1 to TRBJ2-1; the D gene could be TRBD1 or TRBD2 (6 bases each). V was trimmed by 4 bases and J by 4 bases, leaving 14 bases between them. In germline, CDR1 is SQVTM, CDR2 ANQGSEA. The CDR3 sequence is 14 residues long. CDR3 in DNA: TGCAGCGTTGCGGGGGCAGGGGCTTACAATGAGCAGTTCTTC. Translating gives CSVAGAGAYNEQFF.

The chain recombines TRBV6-8 with TRBJ2-5; 13 bases are shared with TRBD2. CDR1 is MNHGY, CDR2 SAAAGT, per germline. This CDR3 comprises 15 residues. Trimming cost V 6 bases and J 5 bases; bases outside gene matches: 6. CDR3 sequence (DNA): TGTGCCAGCAGGACTGGGACTAGCGGGAAGGAGACCCAGTACTTC. Protein sequence: CASRTGTSGKETQYF.

This clonotype was counted ten times or more. The chain recombines TRBV19 with TRBJ1-2; no definite D call. V was trimmed by 6 bases and J by 3 bases, leaving 14 bases between them. Germline V lookup: CDR1 LNHDA, CDR2 SQIVND (reference sequence). The CDR3 is made up of 14 amino acids. As DNA, the CDR3 is TGTGCCAGTAGCCCCAATGGCGGTGACTATGGCTACACCTTC. Amino acid sequence: CASSPNGGDYGYTF.

This clonotype was observed a few times. The rearrangement uses TRBV18 and TRBJ2-6, with 7 positions matching TRBD1. The CDR3 is 17 residues long. After removal of 4 bases from V and 0 bases from J, the junction contained 6 bases not matched to a gene. Germline V gene sequence: CDR1 KGHSH, CDR2 LQKENI. The DNA for the CDR3 is TGTGCCAGCTCACGAGACAGGGTGACCTCTGGGGCCAACGTCCTGACTTTC. Protein: CASSRDRVTSGANVLTF.

The chain couples TRBV28 to TRBJ2-1, with D tentatively TRBD1 (5 bases). Germline lookup yields CDR1 MDHEN and CDR2 SYDVKM. There are 15 residues in the CDR3. V was shortened by 6 bases and J by 9 bases, with 21 bases between the two germline ends. Here the CDR3 DNA reads TGTGCCAGCAGACCTAAGGACAATTGCCCCGGTGAGCAGTTCTTC. Translating gives CASRPKDNCPGEQFF.

On this clonotype: This likely reflects a read error, since a far larger clone is one base away. The V gene is TRBV6-5, the J gene TRBJ2-7, with 10 bases fitting TRBD1. V lost 2 bases and J lost 7; bases outside the gene matches: 14. Germline V CDR1 and CDR2: MNHEY, SVGAGI. There are 17 residues in the CDR3. The DNA for the CDR3 is TGTGCCAGCAGTTACCCCACGACAGGGGGCGGCCCCAGGGAGCAGTACTTC. Protein sequence: CASSYPTTGGGPREQYF.

The CDR3 reads CASRPMRELPYEQYF. CDR3 in DNA: TGTGCCAGCAGACCCATGCGGGAGTTGCCCTACGAGCAGTACTTC. V usage is TRBV28 and J usage is TRBJ2-7; 7 bases agree with TRBD2. The V gene's germline CDR1 is MDHEN and CDR2 SYDVKM. The V segment lost 6 bases and the J segment 2 bases; nucleotides outside the gene matches: 10. This CDR3 is built from 15 residues. Based on the CDR3 plus reference TRBV28 and TRBJ2-7, the full variable domain is DVKVTQSSRYLVKRTGEKVFLECVQDMDHENMFWYRQDPGLGLRLIYFSYDVKMKEKGDIPEGYSVSREKKERFSLILESASTNQTSMYLCASRPMRELPYEQYFGPGTRLTVT.

In its sample, this clonotype was seen many times. The J gene is TRBJ2-7, the V gene TRBV7-2; D possibly uses TRBD1 or TRBD2 (5 bases each). Looked up from germline, CDR1 is SGHTA and CDR2 is FQGNSA. The CDR3 has 15 residues. V lost 4 bases and J 2 bases, leaving 15 bases between the germline ends. The CDR3 sequence is CASSSRDGGPYEQYF. CDR3 nucleotides: TGTGCCAGCAGCTCCCGGGACGGAGGACCCTACGAGCAGTACTTC. Combining the CDR3 with reference TRBV7-2 and TRBJ2-7 gives the whole variable domain GAGVSQSPSNKVTEKGKDVELRCDPISGHTALYWYRQSLGQGLEFLIYFQGNSAPDKSGLPSDRFSAERTGGSVSTLTIQRTQQEDSAVYLCASSSRDGGPYEQYFGPGTRLTVT.

About this clonotype itself: This likely stems from a read error, as it lies one base from a far larger clone. V is TRBV6-2 or TRBV6-3 and J is TRBJ2-7; 10 bases map to TRBD2. The CDR3 is 15 residues long. Germline CDR1 is MNHEY and CDR2 is SVGEGT. The trim removed 7 bases at V and 7 bases at J, leaving 13 bases unmatched. CDR3 in DNA: TGTGCCAGCAACTTAGCGGGGGGCGCCGTCAATGAGCAGTACTTC. The encoded protein is CASNLAGGAVNEQYF.

This clonotype has only one observation. One base separates it from a far larger clone, so it is likely a read error. V is TRBV5-3 and J is TRBJ2-7, with D unclear. TRBV5-3 is reported as an ORF; its role is uncertain. Trimming removed 8 bases from V and 5 bases from J, with 14 bases in between. CDR3 length: 12 residues. DNA of the CDR3: TGTGCCAGCATCTTGGGTGGCAACGAGCAGTACTTC. This gives the protein CASILGGNEQYF.